Presented here are 16 T cell receptor beta chains from one specimen sequenced in a study of blood T cells in healthy people across ages. Sample-barcoded 5' priming and a J-beta primer mix drove a second PCR of roughly 6 to 12 cycles. MiXCR, applied by TCRdb to the 5' RACE reads, yields one record per CDR3 protein. Among 1.5 million to 2 million distinct CDR3 sequences listed, roughly 30% were seen once. Material for sequencing was blood. Receptors originate from a woman in her twenties or thirties in good health.

V and J are TRBV9 and TRBJ1-5; D may be TRBD1 (5 bases). The V gene lost 3 bases and the J gene lost 3 bases, with 13 bases spanning the gap. CDR3 length: 15 amino acids. CDR1 is SGDLS, CDR2 YYNGEE, per germline. The CDR3 nucleotides are TGTGCCAGCAGCGCCCTTGGGGGGTACAATCAGCCCCAGCATTTT. Its translation is CASSALGGYNQPQHF. The full variable domain, completed using reference TRBV9 and TRBJ1-5, is DSGVTQTPKHLITATGQRVTLRCSPRSGDLSVYWYQQSLDQGLQFLIQYYNGEERAKGNILERFSAQQFPDLHSELNLSSLELGDSALYFCASSALGGYNQPQHFGDGTRLSIL.

This clonotype was counted a single time. This rearrangement joins TRBV5-1 to TRBJ1-4; TRBD1 agrees at 7 bases. The CDR3 consists of 16 residues. V lost 4 bases to trimming and J lost 3 bases; unmatched junction nucleotides: 9. Per the germline V gene, CDR1 is SGHRS and CDR2 is YFSETQ. The CDR3 coding sequence is TGCGCCAGCAGCCCAACTACAGGGACAGCTAATGAAAAACTGTTTTTT. Translation gives CASSPTTGTANEKLFF. Variable domain in full (rest from reference TRBV5-1 and TRBJ1-4): KAGVTQTPRYLIKTRGQQVTLSCSPISGHRSVSWYQQTPGQGLQFLFEYFSETQRNKGNFPGRFSGRQFSNSRSEMNVSTLELGDSALYLCASSPTTGTANEKLFFGSGTQLSVL.

V is TRBV2 and J is TRBJ2-7; D is uncertain. Germline CDR1 SNHLY, CDR2 FYNNEI. CDR3 length equals 11 residues. Trimming left V 3 bases short and J 9 bases short, with 9 bases between. The CDR3 region has the DNA TGTGCCAGCAGTGATTATTATGGGCAGTACTTC. Encoded protein: CASSDYYGQYF.

The rearrangement joins TRBV20-1 to TRBJ2-5; 10 nucleotides agree with TRBD1. The CDR3 length is 12 residues. Per the germline V gene, CDR1 is DFQATT and CDR2 is SNEGSKA (reference sequence). Trimming removed 5 bases from V and 5 bases from J; junction bases left unmatched: 2. Here the CDR3 reads CSAGTGAETQYF. CDR3 nucleotides: TGCAGTGCTGGGACAGGGGCGGAGACCCAGTACTTC.

This clonotype showed up just once. The chain employs TRBV6-6 and TRBJ2-7; the match to TRBD2 covers 8 bases. This CDR3 is built from 16 residues. In germline, CDR1 is MNHNY, CDR2 SVGAGI (reference sequence). V lost 2 bases, J lost 2 bases, and 8 bases stayed unmatched. CDR3 protein: CASSYPLSAGAYEQYF. The DNA for the CDR3 is TGTGCCAGCAGTTACCCTCTGTCAGCGGGGGCCTACGAGCAGTACTTC.

The chain is built from TRBV2 and TRBJ2-1, with 10 positions matching TRBD2. V trimming: 6 bases; J trimming: 7 bases; junction bases outside the gene matches: 6. CDR3 length equals 14 residues. From germline, CDR1 is SNHLY and CDR2 FYNNEI. The CDR3 here is CASSLSGGPNEQFF. In DNA form, the CDR3 reads TGTGCCAGCAGCCTTAGCGGGGGGCCGAATGAGCAGTTCTTC.

The V and J genes are TRBV12-3 or TRBV12-4 and TRBJ2-7, with 7 bases that match TRBD2. Trimming took 8 bases from V and 0 from J; bases not matched to a gene: 4. This CDR3 is 13 amino acids long. CDR3 amino acids: CASHSGYSYEQYF. The CDR3 nucleotides read TGTGCCAGCCATAGCGGGTACTCCTACGAGCAGTACTTC.

V is TRBV10-3 and J is TRBJ2-7; D call uncertain. Trimming took 3 bases from V and 2 from J, leaving 11 bases between them. This CDR3 has 14 amino acids. CDR1 and CDR2 (germline): ENHRY, SYGVKD. This chain's CDR3 is CAISEWQDTYEQYF. CDR3 DNA: TGTGCCATCAGTGAATGGCAGGATACCTACGAGCAGTACTTC.

This clonotype was seen only a few times. The chain recombines TRBV6-2 or TRBV6-3 with TRBJ2-7; D gene uncertain. Germline V CDR1 and CDR2: MNHEY, SVGEGT. The germline V and J ends were trimmed by 6 bases and 0 bases, with 12 bases remaining between them. The CDR3 loop spans 14 amino acids. CDR3 residues: CASRTATSSYEQYF. CDR3 in DNA: TGTGCCAGCAGGACGGCTACGAGCTCCTACGAGCAGTACTTC.

This chain connects TRBV7-2 to TRBJ2-5, with 7 bases fitting TRBD1. This CDR3 has 16 residues. Germline CDR1 SGHTA, CDR2 FQGNSA. V shed 5 bases, J shed 5 bases, and the junction held 14 bases outside the gene matches. This chain's CDR3 is CASSLQTEQGRETQYF. The CDR3 coding sequence is TGTGCCAGCAGCCTACAGACAGAACAGGGGCGGGAGACCCAGTACTTC.

CDR3 DNA sequence: TGTGCCAGTAGTCAAGCGGTTTCACCCCTCCACTTT. This sequence encodes CASSQAVSPLHF. The V and J genes are TRBV19 and TRBJ1-6; no firm D call. V was clipped by 5 bases and J by 9 bases, with 8 bases between them. The CDR3 extends over 12 amino acids. The germline gives CDR1 LNHDA, CDR2 SQIVND (reference sequence).

This clonotype occurred a few times. The chain links TRBV20-1 to TRBJ2-4; 12 nucleotides agree with TRBD2. The V gene's germline CDR1 is DFQATT and CDR2 SNEGSKA (reference sequence). CDR3 length: 14 residues. The V segment lost 3 bases and the J segment 13 bases; nucleotides outside the gene matches: 10. DNA of the CDR3: TGCAGTGCTAGTTTGACTAGCGGGGGAGGTGAGCAGTACTTC. Its translation: CSASLTSGGGEQYF.

This chain joins TRBV19 and TRBJ2-5, with D perhaps being TRBD1 or TRBD2 (5 bases each). The V and J ends lost 8 bases and 2 bases respectively, with 9 bases between them. Germline V CDR1 and CDR2: LNHDA, SQIVND (reference sequence). This CDR3 contains 12 residues. CDR3: CASGTSQETQYF. CDR3 sequence (DNA): TGTGCCAGTGGGACCTCACAAGAGACCCAGTACTTC.

This clonotype appeared many times. The chain employs TRBV12-3 or TRBV12-4 and TRBJ2-1; possibly TRBD1 or TRBD2 for D (5 bases each). V lost 7 bases to trimming and J lost 7 bases, with 14 bases between them. This CDR3 is 13 amino acids long. CDR3 amino acids: CASNWDGENEQFF. The CDR3 bases are TGTGCCAGCAATTGGGACGGTGAAAATGAGCAGTTCTTC.

This clonotype was counted a few times. This chain joins TRBV20-1 and TRBJ2-3; TRBD2 matches at 8 bases. J lost 0 bases, V lost 4 bases, and 3 bases had no gene match. Germline V gene sequence: CDR1 DFQATT, CDR2 SNEGSKA (reference sequence). The CDR3 spans 14 residues. CDR3 DNA: TGCAGTGCTAACCTAGCGGGCAGCACAGATACGCAGTATTTT. This gives the protein CSANLAGSTDTQYF.

This chain joins TRBV5-6 and TRBJ2-3; possibly TRBD2 for D (6 bases). The CDR3 consists of 14 residues. Germline V CDR1 and CDR2: SGHDT, YYEEEE. V was cut by 4 bases and J by 2 bases, with 11 bases left in between. This CDR3 reads CASSVLALTDTQYF. CDR3 sequence (DNA): TGTGCCAGCAGCGTCCTAGCGCTCACAGATACGCAGTATTTT.